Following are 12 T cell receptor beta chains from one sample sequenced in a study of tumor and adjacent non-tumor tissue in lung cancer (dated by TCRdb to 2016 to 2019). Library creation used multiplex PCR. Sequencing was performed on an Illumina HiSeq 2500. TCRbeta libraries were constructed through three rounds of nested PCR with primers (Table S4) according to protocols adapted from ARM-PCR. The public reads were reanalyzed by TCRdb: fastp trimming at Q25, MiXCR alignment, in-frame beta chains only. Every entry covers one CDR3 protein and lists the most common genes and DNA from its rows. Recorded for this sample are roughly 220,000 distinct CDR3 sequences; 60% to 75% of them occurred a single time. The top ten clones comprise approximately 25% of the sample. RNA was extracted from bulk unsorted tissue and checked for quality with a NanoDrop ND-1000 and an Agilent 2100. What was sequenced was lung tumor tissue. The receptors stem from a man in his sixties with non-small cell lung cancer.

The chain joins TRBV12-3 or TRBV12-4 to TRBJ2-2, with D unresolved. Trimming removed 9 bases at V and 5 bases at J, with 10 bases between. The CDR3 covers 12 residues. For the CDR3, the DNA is TGTGCCAGACATAACCCAACCGGGGAGCTGTTTTTT. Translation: CARHNPTGELFF.

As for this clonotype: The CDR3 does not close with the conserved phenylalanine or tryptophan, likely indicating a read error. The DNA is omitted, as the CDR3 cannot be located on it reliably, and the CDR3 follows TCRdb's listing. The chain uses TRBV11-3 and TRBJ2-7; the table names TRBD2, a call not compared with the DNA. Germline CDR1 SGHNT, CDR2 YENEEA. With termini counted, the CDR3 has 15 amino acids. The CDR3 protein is CDSSSSAGIDYEQYL.

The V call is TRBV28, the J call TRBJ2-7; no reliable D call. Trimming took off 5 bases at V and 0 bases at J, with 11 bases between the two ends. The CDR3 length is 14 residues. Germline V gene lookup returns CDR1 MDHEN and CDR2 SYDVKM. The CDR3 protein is CASSRSGASYEQYF. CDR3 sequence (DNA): TGTGCCAGCAGTCGGTCAGGCGCCTCCTACGAGCAGTACTTC. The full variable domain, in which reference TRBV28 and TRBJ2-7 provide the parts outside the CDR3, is DVKVTQSSRYLVKRTGEKVFLECVQDMDHENMFWYRQDPGLGLRLIYFSYDVKMKEKGDIPEGYSVSREKKERFSLILESASTNQTSMYLCASSRSGASYEQYFGPGTRLTVT.

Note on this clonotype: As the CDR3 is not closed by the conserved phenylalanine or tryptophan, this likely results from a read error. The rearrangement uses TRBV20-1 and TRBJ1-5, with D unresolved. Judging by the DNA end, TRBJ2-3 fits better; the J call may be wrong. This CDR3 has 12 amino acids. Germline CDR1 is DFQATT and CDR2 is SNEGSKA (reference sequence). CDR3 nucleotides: TGCAGTGCTAGACGTAGGGATCGGCCCCAGTATCTT. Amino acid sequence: CSARRRDRPQYL.

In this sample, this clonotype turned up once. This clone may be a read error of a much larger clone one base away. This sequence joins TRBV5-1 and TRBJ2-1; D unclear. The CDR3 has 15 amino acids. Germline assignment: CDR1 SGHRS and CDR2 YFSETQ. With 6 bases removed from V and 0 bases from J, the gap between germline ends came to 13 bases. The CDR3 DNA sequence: TGCGCCAGCATCCCCCAGCAGAGCTCCTACAATGAGCAGTTCTTC. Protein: CASIPQQSSYNEQFF.

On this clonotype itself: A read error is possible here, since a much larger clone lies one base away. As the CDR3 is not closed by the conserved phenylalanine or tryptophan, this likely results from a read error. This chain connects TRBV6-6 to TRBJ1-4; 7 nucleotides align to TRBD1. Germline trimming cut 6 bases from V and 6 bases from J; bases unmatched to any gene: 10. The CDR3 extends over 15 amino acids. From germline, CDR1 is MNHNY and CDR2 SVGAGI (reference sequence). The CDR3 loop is CASRTDRVGDEKLFL. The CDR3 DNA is TGTGCCAGCAGGACCGACAGGGTGGGGGATGAAAAACTGTTTTTA.

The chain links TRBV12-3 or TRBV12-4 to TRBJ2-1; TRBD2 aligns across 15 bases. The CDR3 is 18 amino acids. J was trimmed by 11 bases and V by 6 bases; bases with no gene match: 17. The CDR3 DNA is TGTGCCAGCAGCACAGGACTAGCGGGAGGGTCGAGGAGCATTAAGCAGTTCTTC. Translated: CASSTGLAGGSRSIKQFF.

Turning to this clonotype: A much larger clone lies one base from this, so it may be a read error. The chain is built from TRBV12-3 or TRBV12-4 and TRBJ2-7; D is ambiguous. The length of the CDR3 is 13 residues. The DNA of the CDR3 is TGTGTCAGCAGTTTGCTAGGGCCTTACGAGCAGTACTTC. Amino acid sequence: CVSSLLGPYEQYF.

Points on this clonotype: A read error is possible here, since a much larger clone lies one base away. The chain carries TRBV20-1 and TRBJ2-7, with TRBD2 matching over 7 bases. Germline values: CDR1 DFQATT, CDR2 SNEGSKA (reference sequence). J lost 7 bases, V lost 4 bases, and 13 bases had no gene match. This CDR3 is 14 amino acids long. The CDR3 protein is CSATPVAGSWEQYF. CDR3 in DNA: TGCAGTGCTACCCCGGTAGCGGGCTCGTGGGAGCAGTACTTC.

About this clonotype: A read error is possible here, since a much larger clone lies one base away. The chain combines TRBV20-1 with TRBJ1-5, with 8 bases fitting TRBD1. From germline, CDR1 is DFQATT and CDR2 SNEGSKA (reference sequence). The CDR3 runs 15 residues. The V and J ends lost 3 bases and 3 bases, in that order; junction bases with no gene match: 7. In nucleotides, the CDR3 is TGCAGTGCTAGCCCAGGGGGCAGGGACAATCAGCCCCAGCATTTT. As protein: CSASPGGRDNQPQHF.

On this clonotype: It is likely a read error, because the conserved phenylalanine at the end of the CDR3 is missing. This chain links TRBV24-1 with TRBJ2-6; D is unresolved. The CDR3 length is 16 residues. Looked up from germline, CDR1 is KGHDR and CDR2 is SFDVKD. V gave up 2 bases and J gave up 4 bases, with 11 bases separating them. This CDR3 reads CATSDSTPPGANVLTL. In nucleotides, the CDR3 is TGTGCCACCAGTGATTCTACACCCCCCGGGGCCAACGTCCTGACTTTG.

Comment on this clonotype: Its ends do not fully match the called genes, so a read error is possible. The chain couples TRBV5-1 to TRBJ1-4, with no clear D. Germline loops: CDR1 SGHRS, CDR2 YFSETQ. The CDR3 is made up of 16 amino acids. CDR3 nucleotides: TGCGCCAGCAGCTTGATCACAGTGGAAGCTAATGTAAAACTGTTTTTT. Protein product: CASSLITVEANVKLFF.